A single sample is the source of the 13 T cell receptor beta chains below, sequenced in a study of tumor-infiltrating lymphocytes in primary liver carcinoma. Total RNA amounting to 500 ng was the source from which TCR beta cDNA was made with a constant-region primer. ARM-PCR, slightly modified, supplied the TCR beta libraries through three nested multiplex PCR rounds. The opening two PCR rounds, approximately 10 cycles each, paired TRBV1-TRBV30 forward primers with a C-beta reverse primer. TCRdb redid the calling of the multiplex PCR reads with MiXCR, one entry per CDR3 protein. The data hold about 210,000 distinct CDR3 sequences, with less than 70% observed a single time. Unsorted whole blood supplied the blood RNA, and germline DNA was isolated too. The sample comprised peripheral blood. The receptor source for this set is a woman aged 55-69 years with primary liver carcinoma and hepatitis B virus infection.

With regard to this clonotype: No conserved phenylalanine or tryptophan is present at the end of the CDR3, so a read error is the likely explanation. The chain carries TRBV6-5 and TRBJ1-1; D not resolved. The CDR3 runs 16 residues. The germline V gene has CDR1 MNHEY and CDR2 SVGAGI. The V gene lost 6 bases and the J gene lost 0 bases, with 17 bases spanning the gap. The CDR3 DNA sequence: TGTGCCAGCAGACCTGGCCAGAACGTTATGAACACTGAAGCTTTCGTT. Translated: CASRPGQNVMNTEAFV.

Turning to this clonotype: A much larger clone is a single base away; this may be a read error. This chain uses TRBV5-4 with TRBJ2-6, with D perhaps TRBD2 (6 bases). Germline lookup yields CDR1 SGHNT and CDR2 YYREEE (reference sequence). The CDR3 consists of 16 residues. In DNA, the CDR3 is TGTGCCAACAGCTCCGGGAGCAGCTCTGGGGCCAACGTCCTGACTTTC. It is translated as CANSSGSSSGANVLTF.

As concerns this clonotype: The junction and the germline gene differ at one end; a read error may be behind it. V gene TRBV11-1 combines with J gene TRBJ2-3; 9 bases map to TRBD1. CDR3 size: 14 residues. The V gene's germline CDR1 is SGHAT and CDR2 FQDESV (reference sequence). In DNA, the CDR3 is TGTGGCAGCAGCTTAGACAGGGGGGCAGATACGCAGTATTTT. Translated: CGSSLDRGADTQYF.

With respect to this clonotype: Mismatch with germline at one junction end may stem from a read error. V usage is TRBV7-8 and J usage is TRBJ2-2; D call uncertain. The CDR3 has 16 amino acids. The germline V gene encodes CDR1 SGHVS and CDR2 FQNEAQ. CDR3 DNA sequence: TGTGCCGGCAGCTTATGGTGGAACGCTGAACCCGGGGAGCTGTTTTTT. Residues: CAGSLWWNAEPGELFF.

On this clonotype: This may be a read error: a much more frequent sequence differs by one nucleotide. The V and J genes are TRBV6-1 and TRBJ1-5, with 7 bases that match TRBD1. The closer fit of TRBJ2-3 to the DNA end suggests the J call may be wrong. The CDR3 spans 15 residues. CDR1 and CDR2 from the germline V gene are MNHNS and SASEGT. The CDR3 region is CASSGGQISNQPQYF. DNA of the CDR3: TGTGCCAGCAGTGGGGGACAGATTAGCAATCAGCCCCAGTATTTT.

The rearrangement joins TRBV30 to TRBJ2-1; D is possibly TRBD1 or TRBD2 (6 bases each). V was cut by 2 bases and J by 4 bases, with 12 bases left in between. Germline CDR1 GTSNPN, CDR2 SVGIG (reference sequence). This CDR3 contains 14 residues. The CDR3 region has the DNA TGTGCCTGGAGTACGGGAGACAGGTACAATGAGCAGTTCTTC. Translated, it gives CAWSTGDRYNEQFF.

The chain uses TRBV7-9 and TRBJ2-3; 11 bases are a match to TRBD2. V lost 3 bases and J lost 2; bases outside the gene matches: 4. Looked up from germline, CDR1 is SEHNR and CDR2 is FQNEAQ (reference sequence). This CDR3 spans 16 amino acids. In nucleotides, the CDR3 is TGTGCCAGCAGCTTGGGGACTAGCGGACTCACAGATACGCAGTATTTT. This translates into CASSLGTSGLTDTQYF. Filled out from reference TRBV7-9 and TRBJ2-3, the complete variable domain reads DTGVSQNPRHKITKRGQNVTFRCDPISEHNRLYWYRQTLGQGPEFLTYFQNEAQLEKSRLLSDRFSAERPKGSFSTLEIQRTEQGDSAMYLCASSLGTSGLTDTQYFGPGTRLTVL.

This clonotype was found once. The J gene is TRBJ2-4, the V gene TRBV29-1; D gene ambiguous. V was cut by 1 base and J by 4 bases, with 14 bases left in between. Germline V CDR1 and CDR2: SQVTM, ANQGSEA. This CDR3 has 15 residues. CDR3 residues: CSVEVCGKAKNIQYF. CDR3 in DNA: TGCAGCGTTGAAGTTTGTGGGAAGGCTAAAAACATTCAGTACTTC.

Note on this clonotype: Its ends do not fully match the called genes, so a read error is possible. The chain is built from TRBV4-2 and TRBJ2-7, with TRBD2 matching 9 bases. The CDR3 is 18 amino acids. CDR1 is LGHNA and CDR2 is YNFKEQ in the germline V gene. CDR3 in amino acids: CAGSQDPSREGGSYEQYF. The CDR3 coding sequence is TGTGCCGGCAGCCAAGATCCGTCGCGGGAGGGGGGGTCCTACGAGCAGTACTTC.

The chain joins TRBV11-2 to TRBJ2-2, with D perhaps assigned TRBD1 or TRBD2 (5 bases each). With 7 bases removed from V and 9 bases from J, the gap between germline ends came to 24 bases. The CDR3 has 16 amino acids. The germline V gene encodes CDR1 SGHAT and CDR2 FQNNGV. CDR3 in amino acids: CASNITGTSLPRELFF. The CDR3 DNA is TGTGCCAGCAACATCACCGGGACCAGCCTGCCCCGGGAGCTGTTTTTT.

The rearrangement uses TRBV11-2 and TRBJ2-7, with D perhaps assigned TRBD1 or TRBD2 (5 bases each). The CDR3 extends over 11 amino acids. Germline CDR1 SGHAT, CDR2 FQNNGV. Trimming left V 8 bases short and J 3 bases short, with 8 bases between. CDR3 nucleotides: TGTGCCAGCGGGGGTAGCTACGAGCAGTACTTC. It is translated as CASGGSYEQYF.

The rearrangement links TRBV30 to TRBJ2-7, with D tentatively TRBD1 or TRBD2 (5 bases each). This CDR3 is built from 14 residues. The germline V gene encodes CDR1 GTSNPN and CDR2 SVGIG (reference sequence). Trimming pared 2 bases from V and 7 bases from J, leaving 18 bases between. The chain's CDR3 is CAWSTGTSKREQYF. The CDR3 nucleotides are TGTGCCTGGAGTACCGGGACCTCCAAGAGGGAGCAGTACTTC.

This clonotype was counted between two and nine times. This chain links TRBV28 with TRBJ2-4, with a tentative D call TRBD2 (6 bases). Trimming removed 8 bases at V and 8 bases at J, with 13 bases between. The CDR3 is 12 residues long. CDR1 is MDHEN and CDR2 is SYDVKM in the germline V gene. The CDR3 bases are TGTGCCAGCGCTTACGGGGGATACATTCAGTACTTC. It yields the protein CASAYGGYIQYF.